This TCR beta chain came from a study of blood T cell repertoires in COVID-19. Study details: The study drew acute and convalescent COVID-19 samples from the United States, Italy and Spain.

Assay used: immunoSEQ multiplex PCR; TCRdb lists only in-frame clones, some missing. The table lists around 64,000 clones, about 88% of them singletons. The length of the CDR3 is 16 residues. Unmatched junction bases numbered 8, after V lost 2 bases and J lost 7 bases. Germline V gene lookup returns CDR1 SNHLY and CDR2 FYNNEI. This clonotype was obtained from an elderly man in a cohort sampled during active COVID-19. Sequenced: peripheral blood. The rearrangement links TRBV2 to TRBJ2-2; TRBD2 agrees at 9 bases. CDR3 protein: CASSELASGISGELFF. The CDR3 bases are TGTGCCAGCAGTGAACTAGCTAGCGGGATCAGCGGGGAGCTGTTTTTT.